The rows below give T cell receptor beta chains drawn from one sample of a study of cytomegalovirus exposure and HLA in healthy donors. Method: immunoSEQ multiplex PCR; TCRdb's copy keeps in-frame clones and lacks some. The table has roughly 130,000 clones, 75% to 90% seen once. What was sequenced was PBMCs. These receptors all come from a woman in her forties in good health and CMV-seronegative. The CDR3 runs from the conserved cysteine through the conserved F or W. A D gene is named only where the DNA matches it firmly. Rows may omit the clone size; those that give it use once, few, many or a size class.

V,J,size,D,CDR3,DNA
TRBV27,TRBJ2-1,few,TRBD2,CASSLTGGLEQFF,TGTGCCAGCAGTTTAACTGGGGGACTAGAGCAGTTCTTC
TRBV5-6,TRBJ2-3,NA,NA,CASSSVTGWGTDTQYF,TGTGCCAGCAGCTCGGTAACAGGGTGGGGCACAGATACGCAGTATTTT
TRBV19,TRBJ2-3,NA,TRBD2,CASSIGAGVIDTQYF,TGTGCCAGTAGTATAGGTGCGGGGGTGATAGATACGCAGTATTTT
TRBV6-5,TRBJ1-1,NA,NA,CASSTGGKAFF,TGTGCCAGCAGTACGGGGGGGAAAGCTTTCTTT
TRBV5-8,TRBJ1-2,NA,NA,CASSLAGDYGYTF,TGTGCCAGCAGCTTGGCAGGGGACTATGGCTACACCTTC
TRBV7-6,TRBJ2-1,NA,NA,CASSPIDRGLYNEQFF,TGTGCCAGCAGCCCCATCGACAGGGGACTATACAATGAGCAGTTCTTC
TRBV19,TRBJ2-6,NA,TRBD1,CATMKFGQGRGAGANVLTF,TGTGCCACCATGAAGTTTGGACAGGGAAGAGGGGCCGGGGCCAACGTCCTGACTTTC
TRBV6-6,TRBJ1-2,few,NA,CASSTPRGRYGYTF,TGTGCCAGCAGCACCCCCCGAGGGAGATATGGCTACACCTTC
TRBV7-9,TRBJ2-3,once,TRBD2,CSSSFSASGSTDTQYF,TGTTCCAGCAGCTTCTCGGCTAGCGGGAGCACAGATACGCAGTATTTT
TRBV18,TRBJ1-5,NA,TRBD1,CASSSGQGYSNQPQHF,TGTGCCAGCTCGTCGGGACAGGGTTATAGCAATCAGCCCCAGCATTTT
TRBV7-9,TRBJ1-1,NA,TRBD1,CASSLAKIGQVNTEAFF,TGTGCCAGCAGCTTAGCCAAAATCGGACAGGTGAACACTGAAGCTTTCTTT